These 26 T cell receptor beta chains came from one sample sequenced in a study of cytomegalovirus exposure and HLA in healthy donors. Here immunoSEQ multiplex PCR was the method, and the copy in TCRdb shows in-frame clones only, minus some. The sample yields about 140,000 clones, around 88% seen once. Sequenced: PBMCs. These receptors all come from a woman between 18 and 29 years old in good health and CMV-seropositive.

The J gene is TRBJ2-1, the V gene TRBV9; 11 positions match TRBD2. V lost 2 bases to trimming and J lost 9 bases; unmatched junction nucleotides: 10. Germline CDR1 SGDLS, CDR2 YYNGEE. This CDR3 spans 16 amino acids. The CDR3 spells CASSVSSGGVGSEQFF. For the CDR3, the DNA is TGTGCCAGCAGCGTGAGTAGCGGGGGGGTTGGTTCTGAGCAGTTCTTC.

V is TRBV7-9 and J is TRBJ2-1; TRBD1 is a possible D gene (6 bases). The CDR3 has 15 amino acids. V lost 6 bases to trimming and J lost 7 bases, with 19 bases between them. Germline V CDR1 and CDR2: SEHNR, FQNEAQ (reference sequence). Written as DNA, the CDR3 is TGTGCCAGCAGTCGGAAACAGGGAGACCCTAATGAGCAGTTCTTC. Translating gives CASSRKQGDPNEQFF.

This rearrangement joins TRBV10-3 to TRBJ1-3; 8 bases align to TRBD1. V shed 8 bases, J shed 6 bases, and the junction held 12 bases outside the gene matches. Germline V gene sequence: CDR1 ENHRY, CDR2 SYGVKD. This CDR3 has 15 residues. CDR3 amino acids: CAIASNQGAVNTIYF. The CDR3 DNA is TGTGCCATCGCCTCAAACCAGGGGGCGGTAAACACCATATATTTT.

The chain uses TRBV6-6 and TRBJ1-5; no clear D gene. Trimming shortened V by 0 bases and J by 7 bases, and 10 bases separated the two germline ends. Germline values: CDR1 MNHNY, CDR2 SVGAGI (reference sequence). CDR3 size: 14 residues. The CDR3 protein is CASSYSAGSQPQHF. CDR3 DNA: TGTGCCAGCAGTTACTCCGCAGGATCCCAGCCCCAGCATTTT.

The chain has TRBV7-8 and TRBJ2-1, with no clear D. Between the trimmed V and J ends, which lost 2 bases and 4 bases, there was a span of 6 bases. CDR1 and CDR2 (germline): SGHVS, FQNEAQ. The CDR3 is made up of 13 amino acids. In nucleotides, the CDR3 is TGTGCCAGCAGCTTACGAGGATACAATGAGCAGTTCTTC. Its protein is CASSLRGYNEQFF.

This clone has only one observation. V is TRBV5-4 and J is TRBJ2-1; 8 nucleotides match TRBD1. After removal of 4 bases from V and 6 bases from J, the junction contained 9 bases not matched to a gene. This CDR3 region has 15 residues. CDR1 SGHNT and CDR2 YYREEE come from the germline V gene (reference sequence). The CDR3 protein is CASSKGQVSLNEQFF. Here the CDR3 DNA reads TGTGCCAGCAGCAAGGGACAGGTGTCCCTCAATGAGCAGTTCTTC.

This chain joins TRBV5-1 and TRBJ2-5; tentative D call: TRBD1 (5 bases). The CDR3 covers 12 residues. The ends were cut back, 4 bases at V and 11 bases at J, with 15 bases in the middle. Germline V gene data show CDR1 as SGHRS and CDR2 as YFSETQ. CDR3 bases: TGCGCCAGCAGCCAAAGTACAGGTCCACAGTACTTC. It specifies CASSQSTGPQYF.

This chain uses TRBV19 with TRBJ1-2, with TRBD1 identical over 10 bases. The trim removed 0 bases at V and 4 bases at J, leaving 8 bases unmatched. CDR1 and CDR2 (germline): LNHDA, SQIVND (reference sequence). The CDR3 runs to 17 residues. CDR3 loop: CASSIDPGTGDGYGYTF. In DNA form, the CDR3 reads TGTGCCAGTAGTATAGATCCCGGGACAGGGGATGGCTATGGCTACACCTTC.

The CDR3 sequence: CASSESSGSPSYEQYF. DNA of the CDR3: TGCGCCAGCAGTGAATCTAGCGGGAGCCCTTCCTACGAGCAGTACTTC. The gene calls are TRBV10-1 and TRBJ2-7; 10 nucleotides agree with TRBD2. J gave up 1 base and V 3 bases, and 6 bases lay outside the gene matches. CDR3 size: 16 residues. CDR1 WNHNN and CDR2 SYGVQD come from the germline V gene (reference sequence).

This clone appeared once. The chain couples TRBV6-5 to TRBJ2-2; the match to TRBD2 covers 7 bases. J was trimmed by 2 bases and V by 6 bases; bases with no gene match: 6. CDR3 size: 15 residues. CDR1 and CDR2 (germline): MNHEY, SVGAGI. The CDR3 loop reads CASRALARNTGELFF. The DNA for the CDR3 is TGTGCCAGCAGGGCACTAGCGAGAAACACCGGGGAGCTGTTTTTT.

For the CDR3, the DNA is TGCAGCGTTGGGGGGGGACGGGATACGCAGTATTTT. The encoded protein is CSVGGGRDTQYF. The genes are TRBV29-1 and TRBJ2-3; 7 positions agree with TRBD2. The CDR3 runs 12 residues. Unmatched junction bases numbered 4, after V lost 4 bases and J lost 6 bases. The germline V gene has CDR1 SQVTM and CDR2 ANQGSEA.

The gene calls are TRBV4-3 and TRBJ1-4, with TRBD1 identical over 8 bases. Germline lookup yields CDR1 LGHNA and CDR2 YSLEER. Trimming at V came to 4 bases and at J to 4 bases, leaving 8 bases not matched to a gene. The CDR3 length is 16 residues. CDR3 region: CASSRNDRGLNEKLFF. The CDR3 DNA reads TGCGCCAGCAGCCGCAACGACAGGGGCCTTAATGAAAAACTGTTTTTT.

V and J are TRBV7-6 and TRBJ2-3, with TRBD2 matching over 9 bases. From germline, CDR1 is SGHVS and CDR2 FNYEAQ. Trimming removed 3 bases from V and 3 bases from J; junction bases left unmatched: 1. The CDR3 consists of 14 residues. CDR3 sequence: CASSFSGGTDTQYF. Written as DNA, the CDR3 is TGTGCCAGCAGCTTTAGCGGGGGTACAGATACGCAGTATTTT.

CDR3 sequence: CASSLGGGQGHEQYF. CDR3 sequence (DNA): TGCGCCAGCAGCCTAGGAGGGGGACAGGGACACGAGCAGTACTTC. The chain joins TRBV4-3 to TRBJ2-7, with 9 nucleotides matching TRBD1. V gave up 4 bases and J gave up 5 bases; unmatched junction bases: 9. The germline V gene encodes CDR1 LGHNA and CDR2 YSLEER. The CDR3 length is 15 residues.

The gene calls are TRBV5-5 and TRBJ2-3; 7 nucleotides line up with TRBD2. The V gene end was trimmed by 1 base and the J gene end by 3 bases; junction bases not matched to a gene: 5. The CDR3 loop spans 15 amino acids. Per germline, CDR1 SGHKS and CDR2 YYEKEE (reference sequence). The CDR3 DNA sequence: TGTGCCAGCAGCTTGAGGACTAGTGAGACAGATACGCAGTATTTT. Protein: CASSLRTSETDTQYF.

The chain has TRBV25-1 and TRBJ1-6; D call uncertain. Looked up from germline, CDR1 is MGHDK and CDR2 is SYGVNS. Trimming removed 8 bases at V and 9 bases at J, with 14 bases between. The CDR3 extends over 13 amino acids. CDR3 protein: CASCTDLLSPLHF. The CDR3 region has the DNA TGTGCCAGCTGTACAGATCTTCTTTCACCCCTCCACTTT.

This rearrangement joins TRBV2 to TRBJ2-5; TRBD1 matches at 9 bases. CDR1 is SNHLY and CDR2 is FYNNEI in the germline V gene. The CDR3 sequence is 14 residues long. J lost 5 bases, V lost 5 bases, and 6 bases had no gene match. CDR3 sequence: CASSPQGAGETQYF. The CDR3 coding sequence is TGTGCCAGCAGTCCACAGGGGGCGGGGGAGACCCAGTACTTC.

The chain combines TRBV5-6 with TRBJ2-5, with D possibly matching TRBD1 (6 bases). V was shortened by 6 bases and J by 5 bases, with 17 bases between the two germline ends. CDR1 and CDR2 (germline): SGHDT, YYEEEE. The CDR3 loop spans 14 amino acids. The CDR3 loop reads CASTITGKWETQYF. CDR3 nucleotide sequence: TGTGCCAGCACCATAACAGGGAAGTGGGAGACCCAGTACTTC.

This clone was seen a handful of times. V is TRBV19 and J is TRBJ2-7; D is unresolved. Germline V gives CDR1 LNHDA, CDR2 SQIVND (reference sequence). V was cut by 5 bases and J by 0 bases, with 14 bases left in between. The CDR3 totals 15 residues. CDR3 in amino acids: CASSRYSQSSYEQYF. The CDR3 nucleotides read TGTGCCAGTAGTCGGTACAGTCAGTCCTCCTACGAGCAGTACTTC.

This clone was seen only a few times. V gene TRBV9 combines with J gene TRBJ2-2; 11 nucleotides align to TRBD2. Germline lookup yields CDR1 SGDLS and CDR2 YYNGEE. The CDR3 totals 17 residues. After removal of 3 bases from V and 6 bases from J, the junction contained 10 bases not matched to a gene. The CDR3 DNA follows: TGTGCCAGCAGCGACGGTAGCGGGGGGGTTTTCCCCGGGGAGCTGTTTTTT. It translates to CASSDGSGGVFPGELFF. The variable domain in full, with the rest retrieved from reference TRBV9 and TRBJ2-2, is DSGVTQTPKHLITATGQRVTLRCSPRSGDLSVYWYQQSLDQGLQFLIQYYNGEERAKGNILERFSAQQFPDLHSELNLSSLELGDSALYFCASSDGSGGVFPGELFFGEGSRLTVL.

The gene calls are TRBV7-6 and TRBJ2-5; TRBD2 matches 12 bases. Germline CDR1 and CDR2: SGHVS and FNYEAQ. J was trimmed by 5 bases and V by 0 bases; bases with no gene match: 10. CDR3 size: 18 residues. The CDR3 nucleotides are TGTGCCAGCAGCTTAGCGCCGCCTCTAGCGGGGGGGCCGGAGACCCAGTACTTC. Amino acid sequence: CASSLAPPLAGGPETQYF.

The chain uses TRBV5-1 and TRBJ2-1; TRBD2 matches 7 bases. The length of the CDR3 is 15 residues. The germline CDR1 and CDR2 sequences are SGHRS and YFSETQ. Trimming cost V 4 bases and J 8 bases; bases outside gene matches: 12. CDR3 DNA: TGCGCCAGCAGCGGGTTCAGCGGGATTCTGGATGAGCAGTTCTTC. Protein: CASSGFSGILDEQFF.

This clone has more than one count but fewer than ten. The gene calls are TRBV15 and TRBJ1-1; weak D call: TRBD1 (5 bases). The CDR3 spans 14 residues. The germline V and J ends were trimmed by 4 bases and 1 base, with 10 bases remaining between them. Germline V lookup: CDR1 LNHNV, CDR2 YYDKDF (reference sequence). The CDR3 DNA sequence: TGTGCCACCAGCAAAGGACACCGGAACACTGAAGCTTTCTTT. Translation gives CATSKGHRNTEAFF.

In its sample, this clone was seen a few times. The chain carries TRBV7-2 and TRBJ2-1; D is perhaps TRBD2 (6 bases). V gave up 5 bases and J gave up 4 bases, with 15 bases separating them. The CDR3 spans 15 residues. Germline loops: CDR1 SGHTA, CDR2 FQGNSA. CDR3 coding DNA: TGTGCCAGCAGCCCAACCGGGACTGGGTACAATGAGCAGTTCTTC. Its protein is CASSPTGTGYNEQFF.

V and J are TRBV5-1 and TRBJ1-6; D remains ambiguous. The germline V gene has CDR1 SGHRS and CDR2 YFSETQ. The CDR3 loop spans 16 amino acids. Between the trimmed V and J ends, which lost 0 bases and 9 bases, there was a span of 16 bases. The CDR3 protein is CASSLELNSRGSPLHF. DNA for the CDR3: TGCGCCAGCAGCTTGGAGCTCAACTCGCGGGGTTCACCCCTCCACTTT.

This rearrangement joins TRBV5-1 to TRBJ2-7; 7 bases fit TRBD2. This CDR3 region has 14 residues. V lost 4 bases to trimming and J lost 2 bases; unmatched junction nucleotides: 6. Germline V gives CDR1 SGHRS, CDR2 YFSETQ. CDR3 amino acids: CASSRGVPAYEQYF. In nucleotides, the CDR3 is TGCGCCAGCAGCCGGGGGGTCCCTGCCTACGAGCAGTACTTC. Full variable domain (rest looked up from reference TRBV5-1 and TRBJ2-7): KAGVTQTPRYLIKTRGQQVTLSCSPISGHRSVSWYQQTPGQGLQFLFEYFSETQRNKGNFPGRFSGRQFSNSRSEMNVSTLELGDSALYLCASSRGVPAYEQYFGPGTRLTVT.